This TCR beta chain was retrieved from a study of cytotoxic CD8 clonotypes in ibrutinib-treated CLL. Overall study context: Samples yielded averages of around 280,000 productive templates and approximately 86,000 productive rearrangements.

A note on this clone: Its cognate antigen is unknown.

Points from the study as a whole: Public clonotypes proved infrequent, and on treatment they shrank or remained steady.

Deep sequencing aimed at 1 in 200,000 to 1 in 1 million T cells' resolution. TCRdb's copy holds only in-frame clones and misses some; the assay was immunoSEQ multiplex PCR. The sample has about 300,000 clones, roughly three quarters seen once. Library input was around 2.1 micrograms of DNA from cryopreserved PBMCs. From germline, CDR1 is LGHNA and CDR2 YNFKEQ. This CDR3 is built from 15 residues. The ends lost 3 bases at V and 3 bases at J; junction bases unmatched: 2. The input for sequencing was PBMCs, taken at disease progression, from a patient treated with ibrutinib. The TCR comes from a human donor with chronic lymphocytic leukemia. The chain carries TRBV4-2 and TRBJ2-7, with TRBD2 identical over 13 bases. The DNA of the CDR3 is TGTGCCAGCAGCCATAGGACTAGCGGGGGCTACGAGCAGTACTTC. It encodes CASSHRTSGGYEQYF.